The source of this T cell receptor beta chain is a study of blood T cell repertoires in COVID-19. Across the whole study: Acute and convalescent COVID-19 samples came from the United States, Italy and Spain. Sample material is recorded as cDNA or gDNA derived from T cells, B-cell-depleted T cells, or PBMCs.

As handled by the study authors: Reference gene primers were amplified, and this amplification served to estimate nucleated cell counts. The repertoire was sequenced with immunoSEQ multiplex PCR; TCRdb's copy has only in-frame clones and lacks some. V, J and clone size were drawn from that table, and D and trimming were deduced from the DNA. This sample has about 140,000 clones; around 83% occur once, and the top ten carry roughly 3.9%. Germline lookup yields CDR1 SGHTS and CDR2 YDEGEE. Trimming cost V 2 bases and J 8 bases, with 11 bases left between them. The CDR3 is made up of 13 amino acids. The sample taken for sequencing was peripheral blood. The V gene is TRBV5-8, the J gene TRBJ2-1; the D gene is possibly TRBD2 (5 bases). This clonotype originated in a woman of 80 years or more with acute or convalescent COVID-19. This CDR3 is CASSFQAGDEQFF. The CDR3 bases are TGTGCCAGCAGCTTCCAGGCCGGGGATGAGCAGTTCTTC.